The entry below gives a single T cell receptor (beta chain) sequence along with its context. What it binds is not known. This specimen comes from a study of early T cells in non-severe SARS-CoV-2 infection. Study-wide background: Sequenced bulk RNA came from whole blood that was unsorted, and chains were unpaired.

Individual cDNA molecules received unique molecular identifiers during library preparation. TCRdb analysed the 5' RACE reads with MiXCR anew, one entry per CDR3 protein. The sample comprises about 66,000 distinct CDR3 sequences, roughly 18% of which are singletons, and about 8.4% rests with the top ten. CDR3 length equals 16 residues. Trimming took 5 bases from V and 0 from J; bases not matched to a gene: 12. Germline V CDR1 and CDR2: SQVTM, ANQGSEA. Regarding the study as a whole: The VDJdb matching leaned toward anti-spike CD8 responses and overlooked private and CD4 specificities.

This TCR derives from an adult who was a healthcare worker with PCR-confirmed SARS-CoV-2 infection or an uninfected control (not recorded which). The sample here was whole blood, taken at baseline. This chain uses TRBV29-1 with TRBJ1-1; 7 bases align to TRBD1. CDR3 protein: CSVPLGSGQLNTEAFF. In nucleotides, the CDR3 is TGCAGCGTTCCCTTGGGATCGGGACAGCTGAACACTGAAGCTTTCTTT.